Below are 10 T cell receptor beta chains sequenced from a single sample in a study of cytomegalovirus exposure and HLA in healthy donors. With 60 Vbeta and 13 Jbeta primers, the PCR was carried out. The repertoire was sequenced with immunoSEQ multiplex PCR; TCRdb's copy has only in-frame clones and lacks some. The sample includes about 150,000 clones, about 80% of them seen just once. The sequencing input was PBMCs. The receptor set was obtained from a young man in good health and CMV-seropositive.

This chain uses TRBV10-2 with TRBJ1-2; D perhaps matches TRBD1 (6 bases). The CDR3 runs to 16 residues. V lost 2 bases to trimming and J lost 4 bases, with 17 bases between them. The germline V gene encodes CDR1 WSHSY and CDR2 SAAADI. In DNA form, the CDR3 reads TGCGCCAGCAGTGAGACTAAACAGGGCTTGATCTATGGCTACACCTTC. Translation: CASSETKQGLIYGYTF.

The chain is built from TRBV5-4 and TRBJ2-5, with 8 bases fitting TRBD2. Trimming removed 6 bases from V and 5 bases from J; junction bases left unmatched: 6. Germline-derived CDR1 and CDR2 are SGHNT and YYREEE (reference sequence). The CDR3 is 13 residues long. The CDR3 protein is CASTPGGQETQYF. The DNA for the CDR3 is TGTGCCAGCACCCCGGGAGGGCAGGAGACCCAGTACTTC.

In this sample, this clone turned up once. The chain is built from TRBV19 and TRBJ2-2; TRBD1 matches at 7 bases. Germline values: CDR1 LNHDA, CDR2 SQIVND (reference sequence). With 1 base clipped from V and 8 bases from J, the junction kept 7 bases outside the gene matches. This CDR3 has 15 residues. The CDR3 sequence is CASSIGTGVGGELFF. The CDR3 nucleotides read TGTGCCAGTAGTATAGGCACAGGGGTTGGAGGGGAGCTGTTTTTT.

V gene TRBV19 combines with J gene TRBJ1-4; 9 bases are a match to TRBD1. The CDR3 loop spans 15 amino acids. CDR1 is LNHDA, CDR2 SQIVND, per germline (reference sequence). Trimming removed 5 bases from V and 6 bases from J; junction bases left unmatched: 7. CDR3 sequence (DNA): TGTGCCAGTAGTCCCCGACAGGGGGTAGATGAAAAACTGTTTTTT. Amino acid sequence: CASSPRQGVDEKLFF.

The chain is built from TRBV5-1 and TRBJ2-1, with 8 bases lining up with TRBD2. The CDR3 spans 21 residues. CDR1 SGHRS and CDR2 YFSETQ come from the germline V gene. J gave up 8 bases and V 4 bases, and 29 bases lay outside the gene matches. The CDR3 nucleotides are TGCGCCAGCAGCCCGGACCCCACTCGAAGCGGGAGCCTCCGAAATGGCGATGAGCAGTTCTTC. Translating it yields CASSPDPTRSGSLRNGDEQFF.

This sequence joins TRBV6-1 and TRBJ2-1; possibly TRBD2 for D (6 bases). Germline V gives CDR1 MNHNS, CDR2 SASEGT. V was trimmed by 3 bases and J by 4 bases, leaving 13 bases between them. The length of the CDR3 is 15 residues. DNA of the CDR3: TGTGCCAGCAGTGACCCTAGCGTACCGTACAATGAGCAGTTCTTC. Residues: CASSDPSVPYNEQFF.

The chain uses TRBV15 and TRBJ2-1, with D perhaps matching TRBD2 (5 bases). The CDR3 is 16 amino acids. Trimming took 3 bases from V and 6 from J, leaving 18 bases between them. Germline V gene sequence: CDR1 LNHNV, CDR2 YYDKDF (reference sequence). Written as DNA, the CDR3 is TGTGCCACCAGCAGTTTAAGGAGGCAAGGGAGCAATGAGCAGTTCTTC. Its translation: CATSSLRRQGSNEQFF.

The genes are TRBV27 and TRBJ2-7; no firm D call. CDR3 size: 12 residues. Trimming removed 4 bases at V and 0 bases at J, with 4 bases between. CDR1 is MNHEY, CDR2 SMNVEV, per germline (reference sequence). DNA of the CDR3: TGTGCCAGCAGTTCCGGCTCCTACGAGCAGTACTTC. Translated: CASSSGSYEQYF.

The V and J genes are TRBV14 and TRBJ2-7; TRBD1 matches at 8 bases. This CDR3 is 16 amino acids long. Germline values: CDR1 SGHDN, CDR2 FVKESK. The trim removed 2 bases at V and 4 bases at J, leaving 10 bases unmatched. In DNA, the CDR3 is TGTGCCAGCAGCCAACTGACAGGGGCGCCTTTTTACGAGCAGTACTTC. Protein: CASSQLTGAPFYEQYF.

This clone was found once. The chain uses TRBV25-1 and TRBJ2-2; 7 bases map to TRBD2. The CDR3 spans 15 residues. The germline gives CDR1 MGHDK, CDR2 SYGVNS. The J segment lost 5 bases and the V segment lost 4 bases, leaving 7 bases of the junction unmatched. The CDR3 DNA reads as TGTGCCAGCAGTGTTGGCGGGAGCAGTACCGGGGAGCTGTTTTTT. Translated: CASSVGGSSTGELFF.